Reported below is one T cell receptor beta chain. The authors' processing: Counts of nucleated cells, estimated from reference gene primer amplification, were obtained. Repertoires were generated with immunoSEQ multiplex PCR, while TCRdb's copy carries only in-frame clones and drops some. The DNA gave D and trimming, while V, J and clone size come from that table. Among about 100,000 clones listed, roughly 81% were seen once. The data belong to a study of blood T cell repertoires in COVID-19. Across the study: Researchers got acute and convalescent COVID-19 samples from the United States, Italy and Spain. The cDNA or gDNA used as material had been derived from T cells, B-cell-depleted T cells, or PBMCs.

Trimming cost V 1 base and J 3 bases, with 12 bases left between them. The CDR3 is made up of 15 amino acids. The germline gives CDR1 LGHDT, CDR2 YNNKEL (reference sequence). The sample comprised peripheral blood. The rearrangement joins TRBV3-1 (or the pseudogene TRBV3-2) to TRBJ1-1; D is undetermined. The sequence derives from a man in his forties or fifties with active or convalescent COVID-19. The CDR3 region has the DNA TGTGCCAGCAGCCAAGTTGTCACGGGAGACACTGAAGCTTTCTTT. It yields the protein CASSQVVTGDTEAFF.